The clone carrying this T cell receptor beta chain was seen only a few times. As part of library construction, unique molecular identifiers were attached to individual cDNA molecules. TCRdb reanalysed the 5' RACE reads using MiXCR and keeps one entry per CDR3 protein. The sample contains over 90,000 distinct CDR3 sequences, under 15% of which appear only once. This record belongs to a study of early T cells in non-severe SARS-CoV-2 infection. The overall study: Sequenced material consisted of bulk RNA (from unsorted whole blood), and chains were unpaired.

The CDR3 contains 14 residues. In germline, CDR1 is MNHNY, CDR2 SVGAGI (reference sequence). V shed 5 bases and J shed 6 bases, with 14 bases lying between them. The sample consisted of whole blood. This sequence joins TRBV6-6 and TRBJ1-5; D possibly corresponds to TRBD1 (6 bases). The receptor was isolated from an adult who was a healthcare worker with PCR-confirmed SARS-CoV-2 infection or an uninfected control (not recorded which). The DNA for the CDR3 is TGTGCCAGCAGTCGAACAGGGAGTGCTCAGCCCCAGCATTTT. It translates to CASSRTGSAQPQHF.